This TCR beta chain was identified in a study of blood T cell repertoires in COVID-19. In the authors' methods: Reference gene primer amplification gave estimated nucleated cell counts. Clones were read by immunoSEQ multiplex PCR, and TCRdb kept only the in-frame ones, dropping some. Clone size and V and J calls were adopted from that table, with D and trimming inferred from the DNA. The data show 90,000 to 150,000 clones, more than 75% seen once. CDR3 length: 13 amino acids. V lost 6 bases and J lost 8; bases outside the gene matches: 4. The germline V gene encodes CDR1 SNHLY and CDR2 FYNNEI. V gene TRBV2 combines with J gene TRBJ2-3; 11 positions match TRBD2. The sequence was collected from a man aged 60 to 69 with acute or convalescent COVID-19. Sequenced sample: peripheral blood. Here the CDR3 reads CASRDLAGGTQYF. The CDR3 nucleotides read TGTGCCAGCAGAGATCTAGCGGGAGGTACGCAGTATTTT.